A selection of T cell receptor beta chains follows, all from one sample in a study of beta chain features in type 1 diabetes. Sequenced by immunoSEQ multiplex PCR; TCRdb stores in-frame clones only, minus some. Of 250,000 or so clones listed, roughly two thirds were seen once; the top ten hold 0.053%. The sequenced sample was naive CD4+ T cells from blood. The receptor source for this set is a man in his thirties or forties in good health. Each CDR3 is given with its conserved first and last residue. A D gene is named only where the DNA matches it firmly. Some rows have no size entry. The others give once, few or many, or a class for an expanded clone.

>10|-|TRBJ2-5|-|TRBV29-1
CSVQGETQYF
TGCAGCGTCCAAGGGGAGACCCAGTACTTC
>11|-|TRBJ2-7|-|TRBV29-1
CSVEVSYEQYF
TGCAGCGTTGAAGTGTCCTACGAGCAGTACTTC
>15|-|TRBJ2-6|-|TRBV30
CAWNPDSTRSSVLTF
TGTGCCTGGAACCCTGACTCAACCCGCTCTTCCGTCCTGACTTTC
>17|-|TRBJ2-1|TRBD2|TRBV14
CARSQEASGAPRGEQFF
TGTGCCCGCAGCCAAGAGGCTAGCGGGGCCCCGAGGGGTGAGCAGTTCTTC
>14|-|TRBJ2-1|TRBD2|TRBV7-9
CASSLTSGRHEQFF
TGTGCCAGCAGCCTCACTAGCGGGAGGCATGAGCAGTTCTTC
>13|few|TRBJ2-3|-|TRBV30
CAWSVKVIDTQYF
TGTGCCTGGAGTGTTAAAGTAATAGATACGCAGTATTTT
>13|-|TRBJ2-5|TRBD1|TRBV18
CASSLLGQEDQYF
TGTGCCAGCTCCCTACTGGGACAGGAGGACCAGTACTTC
>14|-|TRBJ2-1|-|TRBV5-4
CASSSNPGSNEQFF
TGTGCCAGCAGCTCTAACCCAGGGTCCAATGAGCAGTTCTTC
>17|once|TRBJ2-7|TRBD2|TRBV28
CASSIIAANREAGEQYF
TGTGCCAGCAGTATCATAGCTGCTAACCGGGAGGCGGGGGAGCAGTACTTC
>13|-|TRBJ1-2|-|TRBV29-1
CSVRGHPNYGYTF
TGCAGCGTGAGAGGACACCCCAACTATGGCTACACCTTC
>11|few|TRBJ2-1|-|TRBV5-6
CASSLEDSEFF
TGTGCCAGCAGCTTGGAGGACAGTGAGTTCTTC
>13|-|TRBJ1-1|TRBD1|TRBV2
CASSRDTGAEAFF
TGTGCCAGCAGTCGAGATACAGGGGCTGAAGCTTTCTTT
>14|few|TRBJ2-3|TRBD2|TRBV30
CAWSVRGGTDTQYF
TGTGCCTGGAGTGTACGCGGGGGAACAGATACGCAGTATTTT
>11|-|TRBJ2-7|-|TRBV25-1
CASTRKGEQYF
TGTGCCAGCACCCGGAAGGGCGAGCAGTACTTC